A single sample is the source of the 7 T cell receptor beta chains below, sequenced in a study of STAT3 mutations in large granular lymphocyte leukemia. Libraries were prepared by immunoSEQ multiplex PCR; TCRdb keeps only in-frame clonotypes and omits some of them. Of 13,000 or so clones listed, about 90% are singletons. Study-wide results and caveats: Every T-LGLL patient had at least one immunodominant TCRbeta clonotype.

Antigen specificity for these receptors is unknown. Sequenced material: PBMCs. The source of these receptors is a human donor with T large granular lymphocyte leukemia. Some clones in this sample may be carry-over from other donors' samples.

The CDR3 coding sequence is TGTGCCAGCAGCCTGGACACCTATTACACTGAAGCTTTCTTT. It is translated as CASSLDTYYTEAFF. This chain links TRBV5-6 with TRBJ1-1; tentative D call: TRBD1 (5 bases). Germline V gene lookup returns CDR1 SGHDT and CDR2 YYEEEE. The CDR3 has 14 amino acids. V was shortened by 4 bases and J by 3 bases, with 13 bases between the two germline ends.

V is TRBV9 and J is TRBJ2-1; 8 bases match TRBD1. The V gene end was trimmed by 5 bases and the J gene end by 6 bases; junction bases not matched to a gene: 10. CDR3 length: 15 residues. The germline CDR1 and CDR2 sequences are SGDLS and YYNGEE. The CDR3 loop reads CASSPRATGANEQFF. CDR3 DNA sequence: TGTGCCAGCAGTCCCCGGGCGACAGGGGCCAATGAGCAGTTCTTC.

The chain links TRBV18 to TRBJ1-5, with D tentatively TRBD1 (5 bases). The ends were cut back, 3 bases at V and 7 bases at J, with 16 bases in the middle. This CDR3 is 15 amino acids long. Germline loops: CDR1 KGHSH, CDR2 LQKENI. The CDR3 here is CASSPGGTREQPQHF. The CDR3 bases are TGTGCCAGCTCACCTGGGGGGACCAGAGAACAGCCCCAGCATTTT.

This clone was recorded only once. The V gene is TRBV27, the J gene TRBJ2-7, with 10 bases identical to TRBD2. The length of the CDR3 is 16 residues. The germline V gene has CDR1 MNHEY and CDR2 SMNVEV (reference sequence). V shed 6 bases, J shed 5 bases, and the junction held 13 bases outside the gene matches. CDR3 DNA sequence: TGTGCCAGCAGACCAAAGACGGGACTAGCGTTCGACGAGCAGTACTTC. Translation: CASRPKTGLAFDEQYF.

This clone is medium-sized within its sample. The chain combines TRBV4-2 with TRBJ2-2; D not resolved. The length of the CDR3 is 14 residues. Trimming left V 5 bases short and J 0 bases short, with 7 bases between. Germline assignment: CDR1 LGHNA and CDR2 YNFKEQ. The CDR3 sequence is CASSYSSNTGELFF. The CDR3 DNA follows: TGTGCCAGCAGCTATAGCTCGAACACCGGGGAGCTGTTTTTT.

The chain is built from TRBV28 and TRBJ2-7; 7 positions match TRBD2. This CDR3 contains 14 residues. The V segment lost 7 bases and the J segment 7 bases; nucleotides outside the gene matches: 13. The V gene's germline CDR1 is MDHEN and CDR2 SYDVKM. Written as DNA, the CDR3 is TGTGCCAGCAACCCTTACGGGGGGATGGGGGAGCAGTACGTC. It codes for CASNPYGGMGEQYV.

V usage is TRBV29-1 and J usage is TRBJ1-2; D gene ambiguous. This CDR3 comprises 12 residues. The germline gives CDR1 SQVTM, CDR2 ANQGSEA. V was clipped by 5 bases and J by 4 bases, with 11 bases between them. The CDR3, as DNA: TGCAGCGTTTGGGCAGCACCCTATGGCTACACCTTC. This translates into CSVWAAPYGYTF.